A selection of T cell receptor beta chains follows, all from one sample in a study of blood T cell repertoires in COVID-19. Profiled with immunoSEQ multiplex PCR; TCRdb holds only in-frame clones, not every one. The data hold roughly 250,000 clones, with roughly 84% observed a single time. What was sequenced was peripheral blood. These receptors originate from a woman between 40 and 55 years old who had recovered from COVID-19. Both conserved end residues are part of each CDR3. D genes are given only for firm matches. Rows may omit the clone size; those that give it use once, few, many or a size class.

v_gene	abundance	j_gene	d_gene	CDR3nt	CDR3aa
TRBV19	NA	TRBJ2-1	TRBD2	TGTGCCAGTAGTATAGCCCTAGCGGGGGGTCTCTACAATGAGCAGTTCTTC	CASSIALAGGLYNEQFF
TRBV6-2/TRBV6-3	NA	TRBJ1-3	NA	TGTGCCAGCAGCCCGGACAGCACTGGAAACACCATATATTTT	CASSPDSTGNTIYF
TRBV9	NA	TRBJ2-7	TRBD1	TGTGCCAGCAGCTCAGGGACAGGGAGTACGTACGAGCAGTACTTC	CASSSGTGSTYEQYF
TRBV5-4	NA	TRBJ1-2	TRBD1	TGTGCCAGCAGCTTGGAACAGGGGGCGTACTATGGCTACACCTTC	CASSLEQGAYYGYTF
TRBV29-1	NA	TRBJ2-3	TRBD2	TGCAGCGTCGGGACTTCCCGGGAGGAACTAGCGGACCTCGGGGGCACAGATACGCAGTATTTT	CSVGTSREELADLGGTDTQYF
TRBV18	once	TRBJ2-1	TRBD1	TGTGCCAGCTCACCTACAGGGGTCGAGCAGTTCTTC	CASSPTGVEQFF
TRBV12-3/TRBV12-4	NA	TRBJ2-7	NA	TGTGCCAGCAGTTTACAGGGGAACTACGAGCAGTACTTC	CASSLQGNYEQYF
TRBV2	NA	TRBJ1-6	TRBD1	TGTGCCAGCAGGGAAACAGGGGTAACCCTCCACTTT	CASRETGVTLHF
TRBV5-3	NA	TRBJ2-7	NA	TGTGCCAGAAGCTCGATACTAGACTACGAGCAGTACTTC	CARSSILDYEQYF
TRBV5-1	NA	TRBJ2-1	TRBD2	TGCGCCAGCAGCAGTAAGCGGGGGGTCGATGAGCAGTTCTTC	CASSSKRGVDEQFF
TRBV9	NA	TRBJ2-5	TRBD2	TGTGCCAGCAGCCCCGGACTAGCGGAAGAGACCCAGTACTTC	CASSPGLAEETQYF
TRBV10-3	NA	TRBJ2-7	TRBD1	TGTGCCATCAGTGACGGACAGGGGACCTCCTACGAGCAGTACTTC	CAISDGQGTSYEQYF
TRBV18	NA	TRBJ1-2	TRBD1	TGTGCCAGCGCCCTACAGGGGGCTAACTATGGCTACACCTTC	CASALQGANYGYTF
TRBV5-1	once	TRBJ2-1	NA	TGCGCCAGCAGCCCGGGGGAGGGGGAGGCTGAGCAGTTCTTC	CASSPGEGEAEQFF
TRBV7-8	NA	TRBJ2-5	TRBD2	TGTGCCAGCAGCTTCGGACTAGCGGGAGAGACCCAGTACTTC	CASSFGLAGETQYF
TRBV7-2	NA	TRBJ2-1	TRBD2	TGTGCCAGCAGCTTCAACGGACTAGCCTATGAGCAGTTCTTC	CASSFNGLAYEQFF
TRBV15	NA	TRBJ2-7	TRBD1	TGTGCCACCAGCCTCGGACAGGGCGGACGCGATTTCACCCCCTACGAGCAGTACTTC	CATSLGQGGRDFTPYEQYF
TRBV3-1/TRBV3-2	NA	TRBJ2-1	NA	TGTGCCAGCAGCCAAGACGGGAGCTCCTACAATGAGCAGTTCTTC	CASSQDGSSYNEQFF
TRBV7-2	NA	TRBJ1-5	NA	TGTGCCAGCAGCTTAGACAGTCCAGGGCAGCCCCAGCATTTT	CASSLDSPGQPQHF
TRBV7-2	NA	TRBJ2-1	TRBD2	TGTGCCAGCAGCCCCGCTCGGGGGGATCTTGAGCAGTTCTTC	CASSPARGDLEQFF
TRBV7-9	NA	TRBJ2-7	NA	TGTGCCAGCAGCTCGGGAGAGGTACCCTACGAGCAGTACTTC	CASSSGEVPYEQYF
TRBV19	NA	TRBJ2-4	NA	TGTGCCAGTAGTATCCGCGCGGCCAAAAACATTCAGTACTTC	CASSIRAAKNIQYF
TRBV7-8	NA	TRBJ1-2	NA	TGTGCCAGCAGCTTAGGGACACCAAACTATGGCTACACCTTC	CASSLGTPNYGYTF
TRBV9	NA	TRBJ1-2	NA	TGTGCCAGCAGCGCCCAACCACAGGGAAATCGCTATGGCTACACCTTC	CASSAQPQGNRYGYTF
TRBV20-1	NA	TRBJ2-1	NA	TGCAGTGCTCAAAGCGGGAATGAGCAGTTCTTC	CSAQSGNEQFF
TRBV21-1	NA	TRBJ1-1	NA	TGTGCCAGCAGTATCGGACAGGGGGCTAAGAACACTGAAGCTTTCTTT	CASSIGQGAKNTEAFF
TRBV7-2	NA	TRBJ2-3	TRBD2	TGTGCCAGCAGCTTAAGTTGGGGGAGGGCGGATACGCAGTATTTT	CASSLSWGRADTQYF
TRBV9	NA	TRBJ2-7	NA	TGTGCCAGCAGCGTAGGTTCGACAGCTCCATACGAGCAGTACTTC	CASSVGSTAPYEQYF
TRBV5-5	NA	TRBJ2-7	NA	TGTGCCAGCAGCTTAGGTGGGGCCTCCTACGAGCAGTACTTC	CASSLGGASYEQYF
TRBV7-2	NA	TRBJ2-1	NA	TGTGCCAGCAGCTTAGTTGCGGCGGGATACAATGAGCAGTTCTTC	CASSLVAAGYNEQFF
TRBV18	once	TRBJ1-6	NA	TGTGCCAGCTCACCAGTCGGGCAGGGTAGCTGGAGCTCCTATAATTCACCCCTCCACTTT	CASSPVGQGSWSSYNSPLHF
TRBV9	NA	TRBJ1-2	TRBD1	TGTGCCAGCAGCGTAGAAGGACAGGGGATGGGCTACACCTTC	CASSVEGQGMGYTF
TRBV5-4	NA	TRBJ2-1	NA	TGTGCCAGCACCCTCGGAGGCAGAAACAATGAGCAGTTCTTC	CASTLGGRNNEQFF
TRBV12-3/TRBV12-4	NA	TRBJ1-1	NA	TGTGCCAGCAGTTTTGGGCTGGACACTGAAGCTTTCTTT	CASSFGLDTEAFF
TRBV6-6	NA	TRBJ2-3	NA	TGTGCCAGCAGTACGATCTGGGCGGGGAGAGATACGCAGTATTTT	CASSTIWAGRDTQYF
TRBV18	NA	TRBJ2-5	TRBD1	TGTGCCAGCTCACCACGGGGACAGGAAAAAGAGACCCAGTACTTC	CASSPRGQEKETQYF
TRBV7-2	NA	TRBJ2-3	NA	TGTGCCAGCAGCTTAGCCCCGGGGGTAGCCGGGACCGATACGCAGTATTTT	CASSLAPGVAGTDTQYF
TRBV5-6	NA	TRBJ2-7	TRBD2	TGTGCCAGCAGCTTGGGGGGGACTATCTACGAGCAGTACTTC	CASSLGGTIYEQYF
TRBV6-5	NA	TRBJ1-5	TRBD1	TGTGCCAGCAGAAAAGACAGGGTTGTCAATCAGCCCCAGCATTTT	CASRKDRVVNQPQHF
TRBV6-6	NA	TRBJ1-2	NA	TGTGCCAGCAAAGACAGGTTGTCAAACTATGGCTACACCTTC	CASKDRLSNYGYTF
TRBV19	NA	TRBJ2-7	TRBD1	TGTGCCAGTACCTTAGGACAGGGAAGTAGCGAGCAGTACTTC	CASTLGQGSSEQYF
TRBV30	NA	TRBJ1-3	NA	TGTGCCTCCCACAGGGACCTTGTATACTCTGGAAACACCATATATTTT	CASHRDLVYSGNTIYF
TRBV9	NA	TRBJ2-3	TRBD1	TGTGCCAGCAGCTCGGACAGGGGGTTAGCAGATACGCAGTATTTT	CASSSDRGLADTQYF
TRBV3-1/TRBV3-2	NA	TRBJ2-7	TRBD2	TGTGCCAGCAGCCAAGGCGTAGCGGGGGGGCTCGAGCAGTACTTC	CASSQGVAGGLEQYF
TRBV5-8	NA	TRBJ2-1	NA	TGTGCCAGCAGCTTGGTAGGAGCTGGACAGTTCTTC	CASSLVGAGQFF
TRBV19	NA	TRBJ1-5	TRBD1	TGTGCCAGTAGTACGACAGGGTCCAATCAGCCCCAGCATTTT	CASSTTGSNQPQHF
TRBV5-1	NA	TRBJ2-5	NA	TGCGCCAGCCGGACAGTTTTCTCGGCCGAGACCCAGTACTTC	CASRTVFSAETQYF